This T cell receptor (beta chain) was observed in a study of CD8 T cells in Susac syndrome (dated 2019 in TCRdb). Regarding the complete study: Among the sequenced Susac syndrome patients, more than 5 had clinically active disease and 8 or 9 were in clinical remission. The study compared CD8+ T cell repertoire clonality among over ten healthy donors, some 14 Susac syndrome patients and about 16 multiple sclerosis patients. The study used repertoire sequencing to test whether antigen drove CD8+ T cell activation and differentiation in Susac syndrome. Susac syndrome patients were therapy-naive, on corticosteroids (some also receiving IVIg), or on IVIg alone at blood withdrawal. Broad study findings and their caveats: The study acknowledged that relatively few individuals were included in the TCR sequencing and HLA analysis. In the total CD8+ and CD8+ TEMRA repertoires, more than 15 and five Susac-specific public clones, respectively, were identified. Susac syndrome CD8+ repertoires showed clonal expansion, highest in CD8+ TEMRA cells and greater in clinically active than remitting patients.

RNA was extracted with the RNeasy kit and roughly 0.5 to 1 ug was reverse transcribed using random hexamers. The immunoSEQ multiplex PCR assay, which covers 54 Vbeta and 13 Jbeta segments, was used to amplify TCR beta CDR3 regions. To correct PCR amplification bias, a synthetic template baseline was used for both primer optimization and computational correction. Concerning the study's data processing: Reads were annotated to V, D and J genes per IMGT and analyzed with immunoSEQ Analyzer, keeping only productive sequences. Clonality was computed as one minus Shannon entropy normalized by log2 of the number of productive unique sequences. Public and private clones were assessed among the 100 most prevalent clones of each patient and control. Susac-specific clones were defined as absent from healthy and MS cohorts, about 1,000 published viral clones and other ImmuneACCESS disease sequences. TCRdb cleaned the public reads at Q25 with fastp, built clones with MiXCR and kept in-frame beta chains. CDR3 protein duplicates are merged, each entry listing the most common genes and DNA. The V and J calls here are based on TCRdb, not the publication. A total of more than 150,000 distinct CDR3 sequences appear in this sample, 85% to 95% of them only once. The biggest ten clones account for approximately 0.16% of the sample.

Of note for this clonotype: No antigen is known for it. Base qualities are not recorded, but no much larger clone differs from it by a single base.

The germline V gene specifies SGDLS as CDR1 and YYNGEE as CDR2. Here V drops 3 bases and J drops 5 bases, and the junction holds 5 bases not matched to any gene. The CDR3 measures 16 amino acids from cysteine to phenylalanine. The retained sequence is limited to the CDR3, 48 bases, with the frame set at the first base. Peripheral blood CD8+ and CD4+ T cells from healthy donors, Susac syndrome patients and multiple sclerosis patients were profiled using high-throughput TCR beta sequencing. Recently defined diagnostic criteria for definite or probable disease were met by the Susac syndrome patients. CD8+ TEMRA cells were enriched by FACS, while bulk CD8+ and CD4+ T cells were purified by magnetic negative isolation. Blood was drawn into EDTA tubes, processed within 24 hours, and PBMCs were isolated by density gradient centrifugation. PBMCs intended for TCR sequencing were cryopreserved in liquid nitrogen and thawed later in a water bath at 37 degrees C. The sorted or isolated CD4+, CD8+ and CD8+ TEMRA cells reached a purity of at least 90%.

The source material was CD8+ T cells from PBMCs. The clonotype was recovered from a human donor with Susac syndrome. The chain is encoded by TRBV9 joined to TRBJ2-2; 12 bases in the junction line up with TRBD1. The CDR3 here reads CASSAGQGAGTGELFF. The DNA sequence is as follows: TGTGCCAGCAGCGCGGGACAGGGGGCCGGTACCGGGGAGCTGTTTTTT.